Below are 26 T cell receptor beta chains sequenced from a single sample in a study of CD8+ T cells in alopecia areata. Extraction and reverse transcription of RNA yielded cDNA as the sequencing template. The table came from immunoSEQ multiplex PCR; TCRdb's copy has only in-frame clones and leaves some out. The data contain 95,000 to 120,000 clones, around three fifths of them singletons. Indicated treatment: oral pan-JAK inhibitor, 5-10 mg twice daily. The sample here was CD4+ T cells sorted from blood, taken at week 24, from a patient treated with tofacitinib. The receptors derive from a human donor with alopecia areata.

This clone appeared once. The rearrangement joins TRBV4-1 to TRBJ2-1; D is possibly TRBD2 (6 bases). The germline V gene encodes CDR1 MGHRA and CDR2 YSYEKL. The CDR3 loop spans 14 amino acids. The V and J ends lost 6 bases and 10 bases respectively, with 19 bases between them. CDR3 bases: TGCGCCAGCAGAGATTTTCGGGCGGGAATGGAGCAGTTCTTC. Translated: CASRDFRAGMEQFF.

This rearrangement joins TRBV11-3 to TRBJ2-3, with TRBD1 identical over 12 bases. This CDR3 spans 16 amino acids. With 5 bases clipped from V and 4 bases from J, the junction kept 7 bases outside the gene matches. Germline V gene sequence: CDR1 SGHNT, CDR2 YENEEA. The CDR3, as DNA: TGTGCCAGCAGCGAGGGACAGGGGGCACGCGCAGATACGCAGTATTTT. It is translated as CASSEGQGARADTQYF.

The V and J genes are TRBV7-2 and TRBJ2-6; TRBD1 aligns across 8 bases. The CDR3 consists of 17 residues. Losses at the gene ends were 3 bases for V and 0 bases for J; bases not matched to a gene: 4. Germline assignment: CDR1 SGHTA and CDR2 FQGNSA. The CDR3 reads CASSFGQGLSGANVLTF. Here the CDR3 DNA reads TGTGCCAGCAGCTTCGGACAGGGCCTCTCTGGGGCCAACGTCCTGACTTTC.

The chain uses TRBV5-1 and TRBJ2-1; D is unresolved. The CDR3 covers 12 residues. From germline, CDR1 is SGHRS and CDR2 YFSETQ. Trimming removed 0 bases from V and 7 bases from J, with 5 bases in between. In nucleotides, the CDR3 is TGCGCCAGCAGCTTGGGAGGAAATGAGCAGTTCTTC. This encodes CASSLGGNEQFF.

The chain is built from TRBV23-1 and TRBJ1-5, with D perhaps matching TRBD1 (5 bases). TRBV23-1 counts as an open reading frame of uncertain function. V lost 11 bases and J lost 6, with 14 bases in between. The CDR3 has 12 residues. The CDR3 spells CAPRSGTQPQHF. The CDR3 region has the DNA TGCGCCCCCCGTAGTGGGACTCAGCCCCAGCATTTT.

This clone has a single count. The chain carries TRBV19 and TRBJ2-7, with 11 bases matching TRBD2. The CDR3 sequence is 13 residues long. The V segment lost 8 bases and the J segment 4 bases; nucleotides outside the gene matches: 4. Germline CDR1 and CDR2: LNHDA and SQIVND (reference sequence). In nucleotides, the CDR3 is TGTGCCAGTTCCCTAGCGGGGGGATACGAGCAGTACTTC. Its protein product is CASSLAGGYEQYF.

This clone occurred a few times. The chain joins TRBV5-6 to TRBJ2-2; perhaps TRBD1 as D (5 bases). Germline V gives CDR1 SGHDT, CDR2 YYEEEE. The CDR3 contains 18 residues. Trimming cost V 4 bases and J 1 base, with 20 bases left between them. The chain's CDR3 is CASSLTAGYPGNTGELFF. CDR3 DNA: TGTGCCAGCAGCCTAACTGCAGGGTATCCAGGGAACACCGGGGAGCTGTTTTTT.

This clone has a single count. CDR3 DNA: TGTGCCAGCAGCTTCCTAGTGCAAGAGACCCAGTACTTC. The encoded protein is CASSFLVQETQYF. V and J are TRBV7-2 and TRBJ2-5; D remains unclear. Trimming took 3 bases from V and 2 from J, leaving 7 bases between them. CDR3 length: 13 residues. CDR1 is SGHTA, CDR2 FQGNSA, per germline.

A word on this clone: Other nucleotide sequences from this sample produce the same CDR3. The chain carries TRBV5-1 and TRBJ1-2, with D hard to call. The V gene's germline CDR1 is SGHRS and CDR2 YFSETQ. Trimming removed 0 bases at V and 4 bases at J, with 4 bases between. There are 12 residues in the CDR3. CDR3 sequence: CASSLDGYGYTF. CDR3 DNA: TGCGCCAGCAGCTTGGACGGCTATGGCTACACCTTC.

This clone was found a few times. The chain joins TRBV7-9 to TRBJ2-7; D may be TRBD1 (6 bases). The length of the CDR3 is 14 residues. V lost 5 bases to trimming and J lost 6 bases, with 17 bases between them. Germline V lookup: CDR1 SEHNR, CDR2 FQNEAQ (reference sequence). The CDR3 reads CASSHAGGGAEQYF. For the CDR3, the DNA is TGTGCCAGCAGCCACGCCGGTGGGGGCGCCGAGCAGTACTTC.

This clone was found a few times. The CDR3 region is CASSVDRTPGANVLTF. DNA for the CDR3: TGCGCCAGCAGCGTCGACAGGACCCCTGGGGCCAACGTCCTGACTTTC. The chain joins TRBV5-1 to TRBJ2-6; perhaps TRBD1 as D (6 bases). The V end was cut by 4 bases, the J end by 2 bases, with 13 bases between. CDR3 length: 16 amino acids. Germline V gene data show CDR1 as SGHRS and CDR2 as YFSETQ.

This chain connects TRBV10-3 to TRBJ1-2, with 8 bases fitting TRBD1. The CDR3 spans 13 residues. Germline V gene sequence: CDR1 ENHRY, CDR2 SYGVKD. The trim removed 10 bases at V and 8 bases at J, leaving 12 bases unmatched. CDR3 in amino acids: CATAQGVERGYTF. The CDR3 DNA sequence: TGTGCCACCGCACAGGGGGTTGAGAGAGGCTACACCTTC.

V gene TRBV29-1 combines with J gene TRBJ2-3; a weak D match, TRBD2 (6 bases). The V gene lost 2 bases and the J gene lost 2 bases, with 14 bases spanning the gap. Germline V gives CDR1 SQVTM, CDR2 ANQGSEA. The CDR3 loop spans 15 amino acids. The chain's CDR3 is CSVELTSLTTDTQYF. CDR3 in DNA: TGCAGCGTTGAACTGACTAGTCTCACCACAGATACGCAGTATTTT.

This clone was recorded once. The CDR3 bases are TGCAGCGCCCAGGAGGGACCTTACGAGCAGTACTTC. It is translated as CSAQEGPYEQYF. The chain recombines TRBV29-1 with TRBJ2-7; the D gene is possibly TRBD2 (6 bases). V was pared by 7 bases and J by 4 bases, with 14 bases between. The CDR3 has 12 amino acids. Per germline, CDR1 SQVTM and CDR2 ANQGSEA.

The gene calls are TRBV30 and TRBJ2-7; 9 nucleotides agree with TRBD1. CDR3 length equals 13 residues. Germline V CDR1 and CDR2: GTSNPN, SVGIG (reference sequence). J was trimmed by 4 bases and V by 2 bases; bases with no gene match: 3. CDR3 in DNA: TGTGCCTGGAGTATAGGACAGGGGTACGAGCAGTACTTC. This sequence encodes CAWSIGQGYEQYF.

V gene TRBV9 combines with J gene TRBJ2-1, with TRBD2 matching 12 bases. Germline V gene sequence: CDR1 SGDLS, CDR2 YYNGEE. V lost 0 bases to trimming and J lost 0 bases; unmatched junction nucleotides: 4. The CDR3 has 18 residues. As DNA, the CDR3 is TGTGCCAGCAGCGTAGGGACTAGCGGGACGAGCTCCTACAATGAGCAGTTCTTC. Its protein is CASSVGTSGTSSYNEQFF.

The J gene is TRBJ1-2, the V gene TRBV29-1; the D gene is possibly TRBD1 (6 bases). This CDR3 comprises 13 residues. V was shortened by 2 bases and J by 7 bases, with 14 bases between the two germline ends. In germline, CDR1 is SQVTM, CDR2 ANQGSEA. This chain's CDR3 is CSVENREAIGYTF. CDR3 bases: TGCAGCGTTGAAAACAGGGAAGCTATTGGCTACACCTTC.

This clone was counted a few times. The chain is built from TRBV15 and TRBJ2-5, with D tentatively TRBD2 (6 bases). The CDR3 covers 16 residues. Trimming removed 1 base at V and 7 bases at J, with 19 bases between. Germline values: CDR1 LNHNV, CDR2 YYDKDF (reference sequence). CDR3 loop: CATSRGRLGLVGTQYF. The CDR3 DNA follows: TGTGCCACCAGCAGAGGCCGACTAGGTTTGGTGGGGACCCAGTACTTC.

CDR3 nucleotides: TGTGCCTGCAACAGGGGGGTGAACACTGAAGCTTTCTTT. Residues: CACNRGVNTEAFF. The chain recombines TRBV30 with TRBJ1-1; 8 bases are shared with TRBD1. Trimming removed 6 bases from V and 0 bases from J; junction bases left unmatched: 3. The CDR3 runs 13 residues. Germline V lookup: CDR1 GTSNPN, CDR2 SVGIG (reference sequence).

The genes are TRBV11-2 and TRBJ2-3; the match to TRBD2 covers 8 bases. The CDR3 contains 15 residues. Germline loops: CDR1 SGHAT, CDR2 FQNNGV. The V gene end was trimmed by 5 bases and the J gene end by 2 bases; junction bases not matched to a gene: 6. CDR3 loop: CASSPGGAPTDTQYF. The CDR3 DNA follows: TGTGCCAGCAGCCCCGGGGGGGCCCCCACAGATACGCAGTATTTT.

The chain carries TRBV29-1 and TRBJ1-2; 12 bases align to TRBD1. CDR3 length: 13 amino acids. Trimming at V came to 5 bases and at J to 8 bases, leaving 6 bases not matched to a gene. Per the germline V gene, CDR1 is SQVTM and CDR2 is ANQGSEA. Here the CDR3 reads CSVPKGTGGGYTF. Here the CDR3 DNA reads TGCAGCGTTCCAAAAGGGACAGGGGGCGGCTACACCTTC.

This clone has only a few counts. The J gene is TRBJ1-1, the V gene TRBV7-2, with TRBD1 as a possible D gene (5 bases). In germline, CDR1 is SGHTA, CDR2 FQGNSA. V was trimmed by 3 bases and J by 0 bases, leaving 8 bases between them. CDR3 size: 14 residues. This CDR3 is CASSFDRLNTEAFF. As DNA, the CDR3 is TGTGCCAGCAGCTTCGACAGACTGAACACTGAAGCTTTCTTT. Variable domain in full (rest from reference TRBV7-2 and TRBJ1-1): GAGVSQSPSNKVTEKGKDVELRCDPISGHTALYWYRQSLGQGLEFLIYFQGNSAPDKSGLPSDRFSAERTGGSVSTLTIQRTQQEDSAVYLCASSFDRLNTEAFFGQGTRLTVV.

In its sample, this clone was seen a few times. The genes are TRBV29-1 and TRBJ2-3; TRBD1 matches at 7 bases. Looked up from germline, CDR1 is SQVTM and CDR2 is ANQGSEA. The CDR3 is 11 residues long. CDR3 protein: CSGQVGDTQYF. The CDR3 DNA follows: TGCAGTGGACAGGTCGGGGATACGCAGTATTTT.

This rearrangement joins TRBV10-3 to TRBJ2-5, with 8 bases that match TRBD1. The germline V gene has CDR1 ENHRY and CDR2 SYGVKD. Trimming cost V 10 bases and J 0 bases; bases outside gene matches: 10. This CDR3 region has 15 residues. The CDR3 DNA sequence: TGTGCCACCCGGGACAGGACGTCGTACCAAGAGACCCAGTACTTC. Protein: CATRDRTSYQETQYF.

The V and J genes are TRBV19 and TRBJ1-5; 9 nucleotides line up with TRBD1. V lost 2 bases and J lost 7; bases outside the gene matches: 6. The CDR3 sequence is 15 residues long. Germline assignment: CDR1 LNHDA and CDR2 SQIVND (reference sequence). The CDR3 sequence is CASSILTGGWQPQHF. CDR3 in DNA: TGTGCCAGTAGTATACTCACAGGGGGCTGGCAGCCCCAGCATTTT.

J is TRBJ2-2 and V is TRBV9; D is undetermined. V gave up 0 bases and J gave up 4 bases, with 10 bases separating them. Germline V gives CDR1 SGDLS, CDR2 YYNGEE. CDR3 size: 15 residues. The CDR3 loop is CASSVEPLRTGELFF. CDR3 coding DNA: TGTGCCAGCAGCGTAGAGCCCCTTCGCACCGGGGAGCTGTTTTTT.